Each of the 17 T cell receptor beta chains below was sequenced from the same sample in a study of cytomegalovirus exposure and HLA in healthy donors. Vbeta (60) and Jbeta (13) primers were used in the PCR. Measured with immunoSEQ multiplex PCR; TCRdb has only the in-frame clones, and not every one. The repertoire includes fewer than 200,000 clones, around four fifths of them detected once, and around 0.91% sits in the top ten. The sample consisted of PBMCs. These receptors all come from a girl between 2 and 10 years old in good health and CMV-seropositive.

The V call is TRBV15, the J call TRBJ2-5; D uncertain. This CDR3 contains 13 residues. V gave up 0 bases and J gave up 4 bases, with 6 bases separating them. From germline, CDR1 is LNHNV and CDR2 YYDKDF (reference sequence). CDR3 sequence: CATSREQRETQYF. In DNA form, the CDR3 reads TGTGCCACCAGCAGAGAACAGAGAGAGACCCAGTACTTC.

This clone was seen only a few times. This sequence joins TRBV5-3 and TRBJ1-2; D perhaps matches TRBD1 (6 bases). TRBV5-3 is recorded as an ORF, its role being uncertain. The CDR3 is made up of 15 amino acids. Trimming left V 0 bases short and J 4 bases short, with 13 bases between. The CDR3 protein is CARSLEDREPYGYTF. The CDR3 region has the DNA TGTGCCAGAAGCTTGGAGGACAGAGAACCCTATGGCTACACCTTC.

This chain links TRBV30 with TRBJ1-2; D unresolved. Germline lookup yields CDR1 GTSNPN and CDR2 SVGIG (reference sequence). V was trimmed by 2 bases and J by 6 bases, leaving 10 bases between them. This CDR3 has 12 residues. The CDR3 nucleotides are TGTGCCTGGAGTATGGAAGAGGATGGCTACACCTTC. This translates into CAWSMEEDGYTF.

This chain links TRBV5-1 with TRBJ2-5; 7 bases are a match to TRBD2. This CDR3 contains 14 residues. Germline V lookup: CDR1 SGHRS, CDR2 YFSETQ. The V gene end was trimmed by 4 bases and the J gene end by 2 bases; junction bases not matched to a gene: 5. The CDR3, as DNA: TGCGCCAGCAGCGCTTCTAGCGGACAAGAGACCCAGTACTTC. This translates into CASSASSGQETQYF.

In this sample, this clone turned up a few times. J is TRBJ2-7 and V is TRBV5-1; tentatively, D is TRBD2 (6 bases). V was shortened by 0 bases and J by 5 bases, with 9 bases between the two germline ends. This CDR3 region has 13 residues. The germline V gene encodes CDR1 SGHRS and CDR2 YFSETQ. CDR3 DNA sequence: TGCGCCAGCAGCTTGGGGGGGGAAAACGAGCAGTACTTC. Its protein is CASSLGGENEQYF.

The chain is built from TRBV15 and TRBJ2-7; 7 bases agree with TRBD2. From germline, CDR1 is LNHNV and CDR2 YYDKDF (reference sequence). The CDR3 runs to 17 residues. J was trimmed by 5 bases and V by 3 bases; bases with no gene match: 16. The chain's CDR3 is CATSRERDPSFIDEQYF. In DNA, the CDR3 is TGTGCCACCAGCAGGGAGCGGGACCCCTCCTTTATCGACGAGCAGTACTTC.

V is TRBV29-1 and J is TRBJ1-2; 9 bases map to TRBD1. Germline V gene lookup returns CDR1 SQVTM and CDR2 ANQGSEA. V dropped 0 bases and J dropped 4; count of bases not matched to a gene: 6. CDR3 length: 15 amino acids. The CDR3 nucleotides read TGCAGCGTTGAAGATCCCGGACAGGGGTTCTATGGCTACACCTTC. Protein: CSVEDPGQGFYGYTF.

The chain links TRBV30 to TRBJ2-7; 11 bases map to TRBD1. Germline V gene data show CDR1 as GTSNPN and CDR2 as SVGIG (reference sequence). This CDR3 spans 15 amino acids. J was trimmed by 2 bases and V by 1 base; bases with no gene match: 4. CDR3 bases: TGTGCCTGGAGTGAAGGGACAGGGGGGACCTACGAGCAGTACTTC. As protein: CAWSEGTGGTYEQYF.

This clone was recorded a few times. The V and J genes are TRBV29-1 and TRBJ2-7; TRBD1 is a possible D gene (5 bases). Looked up from germline, CDR1 is SQVTM and CDR2 is ANQGSEA. This CDR3 is 12 amino acids long. V lost 4 bases and J lost 6, with 13 bases in between. CDR3 in amino acids: CSVVSGPSEQYF. Here the CDR3 DNA reads TGCAGCGTTGTATCAGGGCCATCCGAGCAGTACTTC.

This chain links TRBV6-6 with TRBJ2-3; 7 bases map to TRBD1. Germline loops: CDR1 MNHNY, CDR2 SVGAGI (reference sequence). The trim removed 6 bases at V and 4 bases at J, leaving 7 bases unmatched. The CDR3 consists of 14 residues. CDR3 in amino acids: CASSPSRGPDTQYF. CDR3 nucleotide sequence: TGTGCCAGCAGCCCATCGAGGGGGCCAGATACGCAGTATTTT.

The chain combines TRBV4-1 with TRBJ1-2; tentatively, D is TRBD1 (5 bases). The CDR3 contains 15 residues. V was cut by 4 bases and J by 10 bases, with 22 bases left in between. Germline values: CDR1 MGHRA, CDR2 YSYEKL. The CDR3 region has the DNA TGCGCCAGCAGCCTAGACAAACGGGGGTTCTCATCCTACACCTTC. Translated: CASSLDKRGFSSYTF.

The J gene is TRBJ1-1, the V gene TRBV28; perhaps TRBD1 as D (5 bases). V lost 3 bases and J 4 bases, leaving 6 bases between the germline ends. The CDR3 is 12 amino acids. Germline loops: CDR1 MDHEN, CDR2 SYDVKM. The CDR3 DNA is TGTGCCAGCAGTTTCAGGGCCACTGAAGCTTTCTTT. This encodes CASSFRATEAFF. The whole variable domain, remainder taken from reference TRBV28 and TRBJ1-1, is DVKVTQSSRYLVKRTGEKVFLECVQDMDHENMFWYRQDPGLGLRLIYFSYDVKMKEKGDIPEGYSVSREKKERFSLILESASTNQTSMYLCASSFRATEAFFGQGTRLTVV.

As for this clone: This specimen includes other DNA sequences encoding the same CDR3. The rearrangement links TRBV30 to TRBJ2-7; 10 bases line up with TRBD1. The CDR3 is made up of 12 amino acids. V trimming: 8 bases; J trimming: 4 bases; junction bases outside the gene matches: 5. The germline CDR1 and CDR2 sequences are GTSNPN and SVGIG (reference sequence). CDR3 region: CAGGDRGYEQYF. CDR3 in DNA: TGTGCCGGAGGGGACAGGGGTTACGAGCAGTACTTC.

In its sample, this clone was seen a few times. V and J are TRBV28 and TRBJ1-1, with D uncertain. Between the trimmed V and J ends, which lost 2 bases and 7 bases, there was a span of 17 bases. The CDR3 spans 15 residues. Germline V gene sequence: CDR1 MDHEN, CDR2 SYDVKM. CDR3 region: CASSLLAKTPYEAFF. CDR3 nucleotides: TGTGCCAGCAGTTTACTAGCAAAAACCCCCTATGAAGCTTTCTTT.

V gene TRBV6-1 combines with J gene TRBJ1-1; 9 bases are a match to TRBD1. V lost 5 bases and J lost 8; bases outside the gene matches: 9. Germline CDR1 reads MNHNS; CDR2 reads SASEGT. The CDR3 runs 14 residues. This CDR3 reads CASSTGTGSGEAFF. The CDR3 DNA reads TGTGCCAGCAGTACCGGGACAGGGAGTGGGGAAGCTTTCTTT.

The CDR3: CASSRESTEAFF. The DNA of the CDR3 is TGTGCCAGCAGTCGGGAGAGCACTGAAGCTTTCTTT. The chain employs TRBV6-6 and TRBJ1-1; no definite D call. The CDR3 contains 12 residues. Trimming shortened V by 5 bases and J by 4 bases, and 8 bases separated the two germline ends. Germline assignment: CDR1 MNHNY and CDR2 SVGAGI (reference sequence).

The chain recombines TRBV4-1 with TRBJ1-2; D is possibly TRBD1 (5 bases). The ends were cut back, 4 bases at V and 8 bases at J, with 14 bases in the middle. Germline V lookup: CDR1 MGHRA, CDR2 YSYEKL. CDR3 length equals 13 residues. CDR3 DNA: TGCGCCAGCAGCCTTACGGGGGAGGGGGGCTACACCTTC. Its translation: CASSLTGEGGYTF.